The next 19 T cell receptor beta chains were all read from a single sample in a study of blood T cell repertoires in COVID-19. TCRdb's copy holds only in-frame clones and misses some; the assay was immunoSEQ multiplex PCR. The data hold 360,000 or so clones, with about 88% observed a single time. Sequenced material: PBMCs or T cells enriched from blood (not recorded which). The origin of the receptors is a woman aged 30 to 39 who had recovered from COVID-19.

The V and J genes are TRBV7-9 and TRBJ2-7; tentatively, D is TRBD2 (5 bases). Trimming took 2 bases from V and 5 from J, leaving 10 bases between them. CDR1 and CDR2 (germline): SEHNR, FQNEAQ (reference sequence). The CDR3 runs to 13 residues. Here the CDR3 DNA reads TGTGCCAGCAGCTTATTGACCGGGGACGAGCAGTACTTC. Amino acid sequence: CASSLLTGDEQYF.

J is TRBJ2-3 and V is TRBV27; tentative D call: TRBD1 (6 bases). This CDR3 has 15 residues. Germline CDR1 reads MNHEY; CDR2 reads SMNVEV (reference sequence). The germline V and J ends were trimmed by 8 bases and 2 bases, with 17 bases remaining between them. CDR3 residues: CASRGRGTLTDTQYF. The CDR3 DNA reads TGTGCCAGCCGCGGCAGGGGTACTCTCACAGATACGCAGTATTTT.

In DNA form, the CDR3 reads TGTGCCATCAGCCGGGACAGCCTCACAGATACGCAGTATTTT. It yields the protein CAISRDSLTDTQYF. This chain links TRBV10-3 with TRBJ2-3, with 7 bases that match TRBD1. This CDR3 region has 14 residues. The V gene end was trimmed by 6 bases and the J gene end by 2 bases; junction bases not matched to a gene: 5. The germline V gene encodes CDR1 ENHRY and CDR2 SYGVKD.

This clone has just one count. The chain has TRBV7-2 and TRBJ2-3, with D tentatively TRBD2 (6 bases). CDR3 size: 14 residues. Germline V CDR1 and CDR2: SGHTA, FQGNSA. The V end was cut by 5 bases, the J end by 5 bases, with 14 bases between. CDR3 DNA: TGTGCCAGCAGCCCCATGGGAGCGGGAGATACGCAGTATTTT. Translated, it gives CASSPMGAGDTQYF.

This clone is a singleton in its sample. The chain has TRBV11-2 and TRBJ2-3, with 11 bases fitting TRBD2. V was pared by 4 bases and J by 1 base, with 4 bases of the junction left unmatched. CDR3 length: 16 amino acids. CDR1 is SGHAT and CDR2 is FQNNGV in the germline V gene. The CDR3, as DNA: TGTGCCAGCAGCTCCGGGACTAGCGGCGGCACAGATACGCAGTATTTT. This gives the protein CASSSGTSGGTDTQYF.

A note on this clone: Other DNA sequences within the sample encode an identical CDR3. The V call is TRBV5-1, the J call TRBJ1-3; D might be TRBD1 (6 bases). Germline V gives CDR1 SGHRS, CDR2 YFSETQ. Trimming pared 0 bases from V and 4 bases from J, leaving 8 bases between. There are 14 residues in the CDR3. The CDR3 nucleotides read TGCGCCAGCAGCTTGGGCGACAGGGGAAACACCATATATTTT. It specifies CASSLGDRGNTIYF.

V is TRBV7-9 and J is TRBJ2-1, with 9 nucleotides matching TRBD2. This CDR3 is 13 amino acids long. The V gene's germline CDR1 is SEHNR and CDR2 FQNEAQ (reference sequence). V shed 7 bases and J 6 bases; nucleotides not matched to a gene: 4. Written as DNA, the CDR3 is TGTGCCAGCACGCCTAGCGGGGTCAATGAGCAGTTCTTC. Its translation: CASTPSGVNEQFF.

A single count supports this clone. The chain combines TRBV5-1 with TRBJ1-4; TRBD1 aligns across 9 bases. There are 14 residues in the CDR3. Germline trimming cut 4 bases from V and 6 bases from J; bases unmatched to any gene: 4. The germline gives CDR1 SGHRS, CDR2 YFSETQ. As DNA, the CDR3 is TGCGCCAGCAGCCCGGGACAGGGTCATGAAAAACTGTTTTTT. Its translation: CASSPGQGHEKLFF.

This chain connects TRBV2 to TRBJ1-4; D may be TRBD1 (6 bases). CDR3 size: 14 residues. With 10 bases removed from V and 4 bases from J, the gap between germline ends came to 16 bases. Germline values: CDR1 SNHLY, CDR2 FYNNEI. The CDR3 loop is CATQTRTDNEKLFF. CDR3 nucleotides: TGTGCCACCCAAACAAGGACAGATAATGAAAAACTGTTTTTT.

The chain uses TRBV11-2 and TRBJ2-2; 12 bases fit TRBD1. The CDR3 sequence is 17 residues long. V lost 4 bases to trimming and J lost 7 bases; unmatched junction nucleotides: 10. Germline V gene sequence: CDR1 SGHAT, CDR2 FQNNGV. The CDR3 DNA reads as TGTGCCAGCAGCTCCAATCAGGGACAGGGGGCTGGCGGGGAGCTGTTTTTT. Translation gives CASSSNQGQGAGGELFF.

The chain's CDR3 is CASSAPGEHYEQYF. The CDR3 bases are TGTGCCAGCAGCGCGCCGGGGGAGCACTACGAGCAGTACTTC. The chain employs TRBV11-2 and TRBJ2-7, with a tentative D call TRBD2 (6 bases). The CDR3 consists of 14 residues. V lost 5 bases and J 3 bases, leaving 14 bases between the germline ends. Germline values: CDR1 SGHAT, CDR2 FQNNGV.

This rearrangement joins TRBV6-5 to TRBJ2-1; 9 positions match TRBD2. Losses at the gene ends were 4 bases for V and 4 bases for J; bases not matched to a gene: 5. CDR1 is MNHEY, CDR2 SVGAGI, per germline. This CDR3 has 15 amino acids. For the CDR3, the DNA is TGTGCCAGCAGTTCTAGCGGGACCCGTTACAATGAGCAGTTCTTC. This codes for CASSSSGTRYNEQFF.

The chain couples TRBV28 to TRBJ2-2, with TRBD1 matching over 7 bases. V was pared by 6 bases and J by 3 bases, with 13 bases of the junction left unmatched. CDR1 is MDHEN, CDR2 SYDVKM, per germline. The CDR3 totals 17 residues. The CDR3, as DNA: TGTGCCAGCAGGCCTCCTCACAGGGGAACGTACACCGGGGAGCTGTTTTTT. As protein: CASRPPHRGTYTGELFF.

The chain recombines TRBV29-1 with TRBJ1-3, with 10 bases lining up with TRBD1. This CDR3 has 14 residues. V shed 7 bases and J 4 bases; nucleotides not matched to a gene: 7. In germline, CDR1 is SQVTM, CDR2 ANQGSEA. CDR3 nucleotides: TGCAGCGCTGGGGGGACAGGGGCCGGAAACACCATATATTTT. This translates into CSAGGTGAGNTIYF.

CDR3 region: CASSAPQGARDGYTF. As DNA, the CDR3 is TGTGCCAGCAGCGCGCCACAGGGGGCGCGGGATGGCTACACCTTC. V gene TRBV7-8 combines with J gene TRBJ1-2; TRBD1 aligns across 9 bases. Looked up from germline, CDR1 is SGHVS and CDR2 is FQNEAQ. The CDR3 contains 15 residues. The junction had 10 bases not matched to a gene; V was cut back by 5 bases and J by 6 bases.

The V call is TRBV6-5, the J call TRBJ1-1; 7 bases agree with TRBD1. After removal of 11 bases from V and 4 bases from J, the junction contained 10 bases not matched to a gene. Germline CDR1 reads MNHEY; CDR2 reads SVGAGI. CDR3 size: 13 residues. Here the CDR3 DNA reads TGTGCCCAAGGGAGACAGGGAGGCACTGAAGCTTTCTTT. Protein product: CAQGRQGGTEAFF.

With respect to this clone: Other DNA sequences in the same sample also yield this CDR3. The V and J genes are TRBV5-4 and TRBJ1-1; TRBD1 matches 8 bases. The CDR3 extends over 13 amino acids. The V segment lost 4 bases and the J segment 4 bases; nucleotides outside the gene matches: 3. CDR1 is SGHNT, CDR2 YYREEE, per germline (reference sequence). This CDR3 reads CASSAGQGTEAFF. The CDR3 region has the DNA TGTGCCAGCAGCGCTGGACAGGGCACTGAAGCTTTCTTT. Full variable domain (missing parts from reference TRBV5-4 and TRBJ1-1): ETGVTQSPTHLIKTRGQQVTLRCSSQSGHNTVSWYQQALGQGPQFIFQYYREEENGRGNFPPRFSGLQFPNYSSELNVNALELDDSALYLCASSAGQGTEAFFGQGTRLTVV.

V gene TRBV18 combines with J gene TRBJ1-2, with TRBD1 matching over 7 bases. The CDR3 runs to 15 residues. V shed 0 bases, J shed 6 bases, and the junction held 7 bases outside the gene matches. Per germline, CDR1 KGHSH and CDR2 LQKENI. The CDR3 sequence: CASSPPLTGPHGYTF. The CDR3 region has the DNA TGTGCCAGCTCACCACCCCTGACAGGGCCCCATGGCTACACCTTC.

The chain recombines TRBV5-4 with TRBJ2-7, with 10 bases that match TRBD2. CDR3 size: 15 residues. Germline trimming cut 4 bases from V and 7 bases from J; bases unmatched to any gene: 11. Per the germline V gene, CDR1 is SGHNT and CDR2 is YYREEE (reference sequence). The DNA for the CDR3 is TGTGCCAGCAGCGCGGGACTAGCGACCCGAGGGGAGCAGTACTTC. Translated, it gives CASSAGLATRGEQYF.